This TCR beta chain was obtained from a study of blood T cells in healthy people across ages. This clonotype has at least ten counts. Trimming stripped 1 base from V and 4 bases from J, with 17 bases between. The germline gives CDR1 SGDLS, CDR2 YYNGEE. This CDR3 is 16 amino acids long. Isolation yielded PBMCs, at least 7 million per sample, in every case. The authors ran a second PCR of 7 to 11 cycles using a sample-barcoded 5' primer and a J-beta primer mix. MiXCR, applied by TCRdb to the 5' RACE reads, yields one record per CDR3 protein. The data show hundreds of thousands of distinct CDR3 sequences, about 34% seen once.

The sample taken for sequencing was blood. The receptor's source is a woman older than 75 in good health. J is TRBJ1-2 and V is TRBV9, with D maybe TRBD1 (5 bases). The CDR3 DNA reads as TGTGCCAGCAGCGTACAATCGAGACCTGGGACCTATGGCTACACCTTC. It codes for CASSVQSRPGTYGYTF.